This T cell receptor beta chain was identified in a study of shared clonotypes between healthy human individuals. CDR1 SGHDT and CDR2 YYEEEE come from the germline V gene. V shed 4 bases and J 6 bases; nucleotides not matched to a gene: 6. The CDR3 runs 14 residues. The table came from immunoSEQ multiplex PCR; TCRdb's copy has only in-frame clones and leaves some out. The table has about 2.3 million clones, 80% to 95% seen once. This TCR derives from a young man in good health. Some clones in this sample may be carry-over from other donors' samples. The sequenced sample was naive CD4+ T cells from PBMCs. Documented subset: CD45RA+ positively selected. The chain combines TRBV5-6 with TRBJ2-5, with 10 bases that match TRBD1. The CDR3 sequence is CASSPGDRGQTQYF. The CDR3 bases are TGTGCCAGCAGCCCAGGAGACAGGGGGCAGACCCAGTACTTC.